The clone carrying this TCR beta chain was counted at least ten times. The target antigen is unknown. This sample's TCRbeta library carried unique molecular identifier barcodes. TCRdb re-analysed the PCR reads in MiXCR, keeping a single row per CDR3 protein. The sample has approximately 800,000 distinct CDR3 sequences, under 20% seen once; the top ten hold around 4.5%. Germline-derived CDR1 and CDR2 are MNHEY and SMNVEV (reference sequence). The CDR3 spans 16 residues. Trimming took 0 bases from V and 1 from J, leaving 10 bases between them. This entry is derived from a study of T-cell reconstitution after alpha-beta-depleted transplantation in children. Study-level findings and limits: Newly produced T cells mostly provided counts and TCRbeta diversity after one year, as hyperexpanded clones declined. Reported findings indicate that, about two months after transplant, alpha-beta T cells came from several hundred expanded clones, which were derived from non-depleted graft cells.

The V gene is TRBV27, the J gene TRBJ2-4, with TRBD2 as a possible D gene (6 bases). The material was PBMCs, mostly from graft donor cells, obtained 360 days after TCRalphabeta/CD19-depleted stem cell transplant. This receptor was taken from a male patient younger than 18 who had a stem cell transplant for acute lymphoblastic leukemia, so the T cells may come from the graft donor. This CDR3 reads CASSLSGGQAKNIQYF. In nucleotides, the CDR3 is TGTGCCAGCAGTTTATCCGGGGGTCAGGCCAAAAACATTCAGTACTTC.